This T cell receptor beta chain came from a study of blood T cell repertoires in COVID-19. The method was immunoSEQ multiplex PCR; TCRdb's version includes in-frame clones alone and lacks a portion of them. The repertoire consists of 350,000 to 400,000 clones, with over 75% occurring once and the leading ten covering approximately 3%. This clone was seen once. CDR1 PRHDT and CDR2 FYEKMQ come from the germline V gene (reference sequence). This CDR3 has 15 amino acids. V was shortened by 0 bases and J by 4 bases, with 12 bases between the two germline ends. The source material was PBMCs or T cells enriched from blood (not recorded which). The chain carries TRBV13 and TRBJ1-1, with TRBD1 as a possible D gene (5 bases). The TCR originated in a woman aged 25 to 45 who had recovered from COVID-19. The CDR3: CASSLGRGLATEAFF. The DNA for the CDR3 is TGTGCCAGCAGCTTAGGCCGGGGGTTGGCCACTGAAGCTTTCTTT.